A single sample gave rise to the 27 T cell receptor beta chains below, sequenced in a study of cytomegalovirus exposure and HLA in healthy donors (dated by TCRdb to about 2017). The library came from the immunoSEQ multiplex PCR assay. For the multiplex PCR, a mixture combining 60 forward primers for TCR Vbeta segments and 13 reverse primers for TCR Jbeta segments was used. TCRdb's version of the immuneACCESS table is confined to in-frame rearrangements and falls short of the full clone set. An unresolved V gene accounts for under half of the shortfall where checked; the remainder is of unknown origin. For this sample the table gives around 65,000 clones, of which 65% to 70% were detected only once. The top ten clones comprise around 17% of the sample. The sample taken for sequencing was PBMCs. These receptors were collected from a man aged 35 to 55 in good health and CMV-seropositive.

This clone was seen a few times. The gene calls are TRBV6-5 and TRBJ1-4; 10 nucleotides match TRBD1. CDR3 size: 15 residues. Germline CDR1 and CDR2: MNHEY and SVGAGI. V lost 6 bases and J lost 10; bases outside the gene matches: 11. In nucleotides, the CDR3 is TGTGCCAGCAGCCAGCAGGGACAGGGGTGGGGAAAACTGTTTTTT. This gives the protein CASSQQGQGWGKLFF.

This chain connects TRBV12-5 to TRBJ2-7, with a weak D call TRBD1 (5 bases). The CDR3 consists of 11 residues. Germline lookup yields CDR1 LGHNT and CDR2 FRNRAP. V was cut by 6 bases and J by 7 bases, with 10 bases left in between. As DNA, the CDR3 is TGTGCTAGTGGCTCCTACAGGGAGCAGTACTTC. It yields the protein CASGSYREQYF.

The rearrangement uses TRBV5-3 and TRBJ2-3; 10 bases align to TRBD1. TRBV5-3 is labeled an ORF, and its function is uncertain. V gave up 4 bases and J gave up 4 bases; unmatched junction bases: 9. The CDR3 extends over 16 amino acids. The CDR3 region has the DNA TGTGCCAGAAGCCCGACGGGACAGGGGAAGGCAGATACGCAGTATTTT. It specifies CARSPTGQGKADTQYF.

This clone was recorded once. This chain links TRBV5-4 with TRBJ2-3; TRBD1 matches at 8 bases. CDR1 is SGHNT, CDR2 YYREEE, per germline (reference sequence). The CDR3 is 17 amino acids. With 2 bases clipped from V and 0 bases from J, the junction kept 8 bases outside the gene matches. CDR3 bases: TGTGCCAGCAGCTTCGGGACAGGACGGACTAGCACAGATACGCAGTATTTT. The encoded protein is CASSFGTGRTSTDTQYF.

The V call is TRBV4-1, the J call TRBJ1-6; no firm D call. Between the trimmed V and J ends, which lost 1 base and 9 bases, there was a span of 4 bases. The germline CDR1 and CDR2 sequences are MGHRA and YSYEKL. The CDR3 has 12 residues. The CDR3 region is CASSQVSSPLHF. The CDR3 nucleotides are TGCGCCAGCAGCCAAGTCAGTTCACCCCTCCACTTT.

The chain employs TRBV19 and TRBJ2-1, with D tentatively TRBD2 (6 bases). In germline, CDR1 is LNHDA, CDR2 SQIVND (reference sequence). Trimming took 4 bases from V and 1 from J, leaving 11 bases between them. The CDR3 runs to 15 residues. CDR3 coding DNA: TGTGCCAGTAGTACCACCGCGGGGTCCTACAATGAGCAGTTCTTC. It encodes CASSTTAGSYNEQFF.

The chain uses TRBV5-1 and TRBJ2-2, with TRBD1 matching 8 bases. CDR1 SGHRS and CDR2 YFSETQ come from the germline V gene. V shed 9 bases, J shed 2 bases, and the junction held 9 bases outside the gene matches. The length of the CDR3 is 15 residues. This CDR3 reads CANNQDRGNTGELFF. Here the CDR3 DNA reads TGCGCCAACAACCAAGACAGGGGAAACACCGGGGAGCTGTTTTTT. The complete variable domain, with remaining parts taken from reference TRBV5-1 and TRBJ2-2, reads KAGVTQTPRYLIKTRGQQVTLSCSPISGHRSVSWYQQTPGQGLQFLFEYFSETQRNKGNFPGRFSGRQFSNSRSEMNVSTLELGDSALYLCANNQDRGNTGELFFGEGSRLTVL.

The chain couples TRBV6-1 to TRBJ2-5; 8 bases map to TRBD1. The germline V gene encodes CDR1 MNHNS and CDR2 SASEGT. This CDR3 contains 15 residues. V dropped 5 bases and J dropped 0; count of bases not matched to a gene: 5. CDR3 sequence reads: CASSSGDRYQETQYF. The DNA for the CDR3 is TGTGCCAGCAGTTCGGGGGACAGGTACCAAGAGACCCAGTACTTC.

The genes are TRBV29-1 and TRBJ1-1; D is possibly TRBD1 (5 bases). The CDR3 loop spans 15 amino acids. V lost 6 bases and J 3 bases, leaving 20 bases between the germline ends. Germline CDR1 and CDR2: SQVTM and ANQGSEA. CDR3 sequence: CSVKKEGAVDTEAFF. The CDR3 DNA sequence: TGCAGCGTAAAAAAAGAAGGGGCGGTGGACACTGAAGCTTTCTTT.

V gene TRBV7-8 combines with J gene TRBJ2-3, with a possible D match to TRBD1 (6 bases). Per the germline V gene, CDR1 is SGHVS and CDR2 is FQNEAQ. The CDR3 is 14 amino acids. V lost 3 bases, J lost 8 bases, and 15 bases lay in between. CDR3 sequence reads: CASSFPPGHPTQYF. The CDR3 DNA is TGTGCCAGCAGCTTTCCCCCGGGACATCCTACGCAGTATTTT.

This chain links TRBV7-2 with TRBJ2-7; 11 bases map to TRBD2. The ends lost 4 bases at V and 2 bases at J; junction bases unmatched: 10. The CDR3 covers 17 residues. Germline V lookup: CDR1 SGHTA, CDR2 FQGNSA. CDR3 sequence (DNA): TGTGCCAGCAGCTCCAGCATAGGGACTAGCGGAGCCTACGAGCAGTACTTC. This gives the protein CASSSSIGTSGAYEQYF.

CDR3 amino acids: CASIVGSGSLYEQYF. DNA of the CDR3: TGTGCCAGCATCGTAGGTAGCGGGAGTCTCTACGAGCAGTACTTC. V usage is TRBV5-4 and J usage is TRBJ2-7; 9 bases align to TRBD2. The CDR3 has 15 residues. After removal of 6 bases from V and 3 bases from J, the junction contained 10 bases not matched to a gene. The germline CDR1 and CDR2 sequences are SGHNT and YYREEE (reference sequence).

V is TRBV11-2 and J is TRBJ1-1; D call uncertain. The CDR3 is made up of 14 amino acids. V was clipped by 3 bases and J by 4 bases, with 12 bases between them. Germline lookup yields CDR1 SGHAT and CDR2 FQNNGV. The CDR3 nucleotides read TGTGCCAGCAGCTTTGGGCAGATGAGCACTGAAGCTTTCTTT. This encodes CASSFGQMSTEAFF.

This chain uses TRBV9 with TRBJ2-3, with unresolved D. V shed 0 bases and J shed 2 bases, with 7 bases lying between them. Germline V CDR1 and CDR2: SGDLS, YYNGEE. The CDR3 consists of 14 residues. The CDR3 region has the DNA TGTGCCAGCAGCGTAGGTTTCCTCACAGATACGCAGTATTTT. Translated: CASSVGFLTDTQYF.

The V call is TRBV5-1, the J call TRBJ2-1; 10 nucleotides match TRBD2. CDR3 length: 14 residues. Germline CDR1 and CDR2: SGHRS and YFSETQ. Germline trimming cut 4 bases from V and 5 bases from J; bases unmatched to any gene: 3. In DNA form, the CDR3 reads TGCGCCAGCAGCGCACTAGCGGGGAACAATGAGCAGTTCTTC. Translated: CASSALAGNNEQFF.

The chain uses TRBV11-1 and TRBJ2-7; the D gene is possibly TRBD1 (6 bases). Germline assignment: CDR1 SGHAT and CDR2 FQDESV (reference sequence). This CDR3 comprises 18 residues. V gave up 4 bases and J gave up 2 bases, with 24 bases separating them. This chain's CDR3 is CASSWSWDTHPRAYEQYF. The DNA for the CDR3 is TGTGCCAGCAGCTGGAGTTGGGACACGCACCCCCGAGCCTACGAGCAGTACTTC.

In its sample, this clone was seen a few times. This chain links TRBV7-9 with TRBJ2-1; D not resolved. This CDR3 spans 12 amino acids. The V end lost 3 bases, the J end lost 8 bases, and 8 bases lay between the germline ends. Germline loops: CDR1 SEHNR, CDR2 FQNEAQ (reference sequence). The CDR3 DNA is TGTGCCAGCAGCTTTTTGCCGGATGAGCAGTTCTTC. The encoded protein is CASSFLPDEQFF.

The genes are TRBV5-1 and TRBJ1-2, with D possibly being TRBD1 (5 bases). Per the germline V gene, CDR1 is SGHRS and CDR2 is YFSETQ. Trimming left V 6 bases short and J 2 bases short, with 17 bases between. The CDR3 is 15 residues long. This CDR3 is CASKDGASGNYGYTF. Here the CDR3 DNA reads TGCGCCAGCAAGGATGGGGCATCGGGCAACTATGGCTACACCTTC.

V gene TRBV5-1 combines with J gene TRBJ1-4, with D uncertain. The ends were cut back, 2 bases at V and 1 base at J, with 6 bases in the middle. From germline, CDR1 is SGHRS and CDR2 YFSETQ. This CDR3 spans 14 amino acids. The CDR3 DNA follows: TGCGCCAGCAGCTTTGGCAGAACTAATGAAAAACTGTTTTTT. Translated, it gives CASSFGRTNEKLFF.

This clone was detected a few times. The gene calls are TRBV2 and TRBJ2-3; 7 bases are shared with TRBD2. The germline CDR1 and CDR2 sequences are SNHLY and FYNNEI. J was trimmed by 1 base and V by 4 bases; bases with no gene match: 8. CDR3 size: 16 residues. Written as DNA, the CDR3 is TGTGCCAGCAGTGCCCCCACAGCGGGGCGCACAGATACGCAGTATTTT. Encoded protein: CASSAPTAGRTDTQYF.

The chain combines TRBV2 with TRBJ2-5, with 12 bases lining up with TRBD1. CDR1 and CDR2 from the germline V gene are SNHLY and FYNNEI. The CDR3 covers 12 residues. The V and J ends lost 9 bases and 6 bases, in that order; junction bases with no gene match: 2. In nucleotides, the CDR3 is TGTGCCAGTGGGACAGGGGGCAAGACCCAGTACTTC. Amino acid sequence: CASGTGGKTQYF.

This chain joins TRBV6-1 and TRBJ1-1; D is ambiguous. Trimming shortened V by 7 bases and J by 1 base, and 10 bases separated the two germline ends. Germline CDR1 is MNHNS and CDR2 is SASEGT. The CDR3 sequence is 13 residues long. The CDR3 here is CASIKAGNTEAFF. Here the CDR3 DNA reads TGTGCCAGCATAAAGGCAGGGAACACTGAAGCTTTCTTT.

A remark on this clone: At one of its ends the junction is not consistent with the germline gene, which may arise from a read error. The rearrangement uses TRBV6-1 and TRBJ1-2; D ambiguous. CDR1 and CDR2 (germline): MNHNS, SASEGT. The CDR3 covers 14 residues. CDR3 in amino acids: CATSTNPGNFGYTF. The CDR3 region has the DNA TGTGCCACCAGTACTAATCCGGGGAATTTTGGCTACACCTTC.

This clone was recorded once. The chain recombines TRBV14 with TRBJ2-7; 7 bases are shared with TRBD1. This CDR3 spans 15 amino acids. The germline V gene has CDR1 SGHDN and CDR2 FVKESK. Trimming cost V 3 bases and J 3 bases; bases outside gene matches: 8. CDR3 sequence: CASSHLTGKGYEQYF. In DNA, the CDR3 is TGTGCCAGCAGCCACCTGACAGGGAAGGGCTACGAGCAGTACTTC.

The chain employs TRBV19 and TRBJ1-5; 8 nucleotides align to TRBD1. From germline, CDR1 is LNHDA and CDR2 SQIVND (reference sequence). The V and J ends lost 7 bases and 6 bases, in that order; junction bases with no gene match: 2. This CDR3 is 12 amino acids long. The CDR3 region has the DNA TGTGCCAGTAATACAGGGGGTCAGCCCCAGCATTTT. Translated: CASNTGGQPQHF.

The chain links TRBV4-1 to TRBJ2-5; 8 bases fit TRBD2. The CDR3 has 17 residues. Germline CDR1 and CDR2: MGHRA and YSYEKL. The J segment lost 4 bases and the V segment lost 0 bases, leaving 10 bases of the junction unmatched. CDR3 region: CASSQDLPAGVRETQYF. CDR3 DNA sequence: TGCGCCAGCAGCCAAGATCTTCCAGCGGGAGTGCGAGAGACCCAGTACTTC.

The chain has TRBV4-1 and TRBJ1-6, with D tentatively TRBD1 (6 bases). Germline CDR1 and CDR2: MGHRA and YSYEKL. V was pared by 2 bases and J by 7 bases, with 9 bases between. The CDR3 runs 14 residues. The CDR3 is CASSQQGTNSPLHF. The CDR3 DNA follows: TGCGCCAGCAGCCAACAGGGGACGAATTCACCCCTCCACTTT.